The 26 T cell receptor beta chains listed next were all sequenced from one sample in a study of Graves' ophthalmopathy and Graves' hyperthyroidism. The sequenced template was RNA, covering the TCR beta CDR3 region. An initial RT-PCR round employing HTBI primers preceded a second-round multiplex PCR. TCRdb re-derived calls from the multiplex PCR reads in MiXCR, one entry per CDR3 protein. There are a few hundred thousand distinct CDR3 sequences in the sample; 17% occur only once, and roughly 2.4% lies in the top ten. The sample was peripheral blood. Every receptor here comes from an adult woman with stable Graves' hyperthyroidism.

This clonotype was seen at least ten times. The chain combines TRBV6-5 with TRBJ2-3, with a weak D call TRBD2 (6 bases). With 7 bases removed from V and 5 bases from J, the gap between germline ends came to 13 bases. The CDR3 has 13 amino acids. From germline, CDR1 is MNHEY and CDR2 SVGAGI. The CDR3 spells CASKERAIDTQYF. CDR3 nucleotides: TGTGCCAGCAAGGAGCGGGCGATAGATACGCAGTATTTT.

This clonotype appeared many times. The chain couples TRBV6-5 to TRBJ1-2; D gene uncertain. CDR1 is MNHEY, CDR2 SVGAGI, per germline. The CDR3 covers 15 residues. The V end was cut by 2 bases, the J end by 2 bases, with 12 bases between. CDR3 in DNA: TGTGCCAGCAGTTACCGGACGAGGTCCAACTATGGCTACACCTTC. Encoded protein: CASSYRTRSNYGYTF.

This clonotype occurred many times. The chain couples TRBV28 to TRBJ1-2; no definite D call. V was cut by 8 bases and J by 4 bases, with 23 bases left in between. CDR3 length equals 16 residues. Germline-derived CDR1 and CDR2 are MDHEN and SYDVKM. CDR3 protein: CASSSSDGERVYGYTF. As DNA, the CDR3 is TGTGCCAGCTCCTCTAGCGACGGGGAGCGAGTCTATGGCTACACCTTC.

This clonotype came up many times. The CDR3: CASSEIAAYEQYF. The CDR3 DNA reads TGTGCCAGCAGCGAGATTGCAGCCTACGAGCAGTACTTC. The chain couples TRBV7-2 to TRBJ2-7; D ambiguous. The CDR3 sequence is 13 residues long. Trimming took off 5 bases at V and 2 bases at J, with 10 bases between the two ends. The germline gives CDR1 SGHTA, CDR2 FQGNSA.

This clonotype was counted many times. The chain links TRBV5-1 to TRBJ2-7; 7 positions match TRBD1. Germline V lookup: CDR1 SGHRS, CDR2 YFSETQ. The CDR3 runs 15 residues. With V trimmed by 2 bases and J by 2 bases, 7 bases remained unmatched. Here the CDR3 reads CASSFAVGQTYEQYF. DNA of the CDR3: TGCGCCAGCAGCTTTGCAGTGGGACAGACCTACGAGCAGTACTTC.

This clonotype appeared many times. This rearrangement joins TRBV29-1 to TRBJ1-2; the match to TRBD1 covers 7 bases. Germline V gene lookup returns CDR1 SQVTM and CDR2 ANQGSEA. The ends lost 4 bases at V and 6 bases at J; junction bases unmatched: 8. The CDR3 extends over 13 amino acids. The chain's CDR3 is CSVARGAGDGYTF. The CDR3 region has the DNA TGCAGCGTTGCCAGGGGGGCAGGGGATGGCTACACCTTC. The whole variable domain, filled in from reference TRBV29-1 and TRBJ1-2, reads SAVISQKPSRDICQRGTSLTIQCQVDSQVTMMFWYRQQPGQSLTLIATANQGSEATYESGFVIDKFPISRPNLTFSTLTVSNMSPEDSSIYLCSVARGAGDGYTFGSGTRLTVV.

Worth noting for this clonotype: The final CDR3 position lacks the conserved phenylalanine or tryptophan, pointing to a likely read error. No DNA is shown, since the ends of the CDR3 on it are uncertain; the CDR3 is the one TCRdb lists. The chain uses TRBV6-5 and TRBJ2-5. The CDR3 numbers 15 amino acids, ends counted. In germline, CDR1 is MNHEY, CDR2 SVGAGI. The CDR3 reads CASSYSLGNPRTQDY.

This clonotype was counted at least ten times. The V and J genes are TRBV11-1 and TRBJ2-7; the match to TRBD2 covers 9 bases. This CDR3 is built from 18 residues. V trimming: 1 base; J trimming: 4 bases; junction bases outside the gene matches: 14. Germline V gives CDR1 SGHAT, CDR2 FQDESV (reference sequence). The chain's CDR3 is CASSLEGLLTSGKYEQYF. As DNA, the CDR3 is TGTGCCAGCAGCTTAGAAGGCTTGCTGACTAGCGGCAAATACGAGCAGTACTTC.

This clonotype was seen a few times. The rearrangement links TRBV6-1 to TRBJ2-2; 7 positions match TRBD2. The CDR3 is 15 amino acids. The J segment lost 7 bases and the V segment lost 0 bases, leaving 5 bases of the junction unmatched. Germline lookup yields CDR1 MNHNS and CDR2 SASEGT. The CDR3 bases are TGTGCCAGCAGTGAAGCCCCAGGGAGGGACGGGGAGCTGTTTTTT. It yields the protein CASSEAPGRDGELFF.

Concerning this clonotype itself: One junction end does not reproduce the germline sequence, and a read error may be involved. The V and J genes are TRBV3-1 and TRBJ1-1; 8 bases match TRBD1. CDR3 length: 15 amino acids. Germline V gene data show CDR1 as LGHDT and CDR2 as YNNKEL (reference sequence). CDR3 nucleotide sequence: TGTGCCAGCAGCCAAGCCGGACAGGGAGGAACTGAAGCTTCCTTT. The encoded protein is CASSQAGQGGTEASF.

The J gene is TRBJ1-1, the V gene TRBV6-1; D is ambiguous. The V end lost 4 bases, the J end lost 0 bases, and 9 bases lay between the germline ends. The CDR3 has 14 residues. Germline V gene data show CDR1 as MNHNS and CDR2 as SASEGT. CDR3 loop: CASSATKLNTEAFF. The CDR3 DNA follows: TGTGCCAGCAGTGCGACAAAGCTGAACACTGAAGCTTTCTTT.

The J gene is TRBJ2-2, the V gene TRBV5-6; no clear D gene. Germline V CDR1 and CDR2: SGHDT, YYEEEE. V lost 1 base to trimming and J lost 6 bases, with 7 bases between them. The CDR3 runs 13 residues. The CDR3 is CASSLSTAGELFF. In DNA form, the CDR3 reads TGTGCCAGCAGCTTGTCGACTGCCGGGGAGCTGTTTTTT.

This clonotype was observed many times. In DNA, the CDR3 is TGTGCCAGCACCCCCCTCGGCAGGGTGTACGAGCAGTACTTC. Protein: CASTPLGRVYEQYF. The chain recombines TRBV28 with TRBJ2-7; D perhaps matches TRBD1 (5 bases). V lost 7 bases to trimming and J lost 4 bases, with 17 bases between them. The CDR3 runs to 14 residues. Germline CDR1 and CDR2: MDHEN and SYDVKM.

This clonotype was seen at least ten times. The gene calls are TRBV2 and TRBJ2-5; D is unresolved. Trimming stripped 3 bases from V and 2 bases from J, with 13 bases between. CDR3 length: 15 amino acids. Germline CDR1 reads SNHLY; CDR2 reads FYNNEI. This CDR3 is CASSDDNGIQETQYF. The CDR3 DNA follows: TGTGCCAGCAGTGACGACAATGGAATTCAAGAGACCCAGTACTTC.

This clonotype was recorded many times. The gene calls are TRBV11-2 and TRBJ2-2; maybe TRBD1 (6 bases). Trimming removed 1 base at V and 2 bases at J, with 14 bases between. Germline lookup yields CDR1 SGHAT and CDR2 FQNNGV. The CDR3 extends over 17 amino acids. The CDR3 region is CASSLGYRDKNTGELFF. The CDR3 nucleotides read TGTGCCAGCAGCTTAGGGTACCGGGACAAAAACACCGGGGAGCTGTTTTTT.

This clonotype was picked up many times. The chain has TRBV28 and TRBJ2-7; 7 positions match TRBD1. The CDR3 consists of 15 residues. With V trimmed by 4 bases and J by 10 bases, 16 bases remained unmatched. CDR1 is MDHEN and CDR2 is SYDVKM in the germline V gene. For the CDR3, the DNA is TGTGCCAGCAGTTCGACAGGGTCCTCATCTCGAAGACAGTACTTC. Translation gives CASSSTGSSSRRQYF.

This clonotype was seen many times. The chain uses TRBV29-1 and TRBJ1-1; a possible D gene is TRBD1 (5 bases). Germline CDR1 is SQVTM and CDR2 is ANQGSEA. The V end lost 7 bases, the J end lost 5 bases, and 14 bases lay between the germline ends. The CDR3 totals 12 residues. The CDR3 nucleotides are TGCAGCGCCGGGAGTTGGGGGACTGAAGCTTTCTTT. It specifies CSAGSWGTEAFF. The full variable domain, with the rest looked up from reference TRBV29-1 and TRBJ1-1, is SAVISQKPSRDICQRGTSLTIQCQVDSQVTMMFWYRQQPGQSLTLIATANQGSEATYESGFVIDKFPISRPNLTFSTLTVSNMSPEDSSIYLCSAGSWGTEAFFGQGTRLTVV.

This clonotype was seen at least ten times. The chain combines TRBV6-1 with TRBJ1-5, with D unclear. This CDR3 contains 13 residues. In germline, CDR1 is MNHNS, CDR2 SASEGT. V was clipped by 7 bases and J by 1 base, with 8 bases between them. This chain's CDR3 is CASTVNSNQPQHF. The CDR3 DNA reads as TGTGCCAGCACGGTGAACAGCAATCAGCCCCAGCATTTT.

At least ten counts were recorded for this clonotype. The chain recombines TRBV10-3 with TRBJ2-7, with 9 positions matching TRBD2. The trim removed 10 bases at V and 2 bases at J, leaving 6 bases unmatched. The CDR3 length is 13 residues. Germline loops: CDR1 ENHRY, CDR2 SYGVKD. The CDR3 nucleotides read TGTGCCAGTGAGCGGGAGGAGACCTACGAGCAGTACTTC. This gives the protein CASEREETYEQYF.

The chain uses TRBV7-2 and TRBJ1-2, with D maybe TRBD1 (5 bases). The CDR3 consists of 15 residues. V lost 5 bases and J 4 bases, leaving 17 bases between the germline ends. Germline V gene data show CDR1 as SGHTA and CDR2 as FQGNSA. The CDR3 nucleotides read TGTGCCAGCAGCCCCGGCGGGGCCCACAGCTATGGCTACACCTTC. Translated, it gives CASSPGGAHSYGYTF.

Worth noting for this clonotype: A much larger clone sits a single nucleotide away, making a read error possible. V is TRBV12-5 and J is TRBJ2-2; D might be TRBD1 or TRBD2, each matching 5 bases. The CDR3 contains 20 residues. Germline V gene sequence: CDR1 LGHNT, CDR2 FRNRAP. The CDR3 sequence is CASGLVQFYGGGGDTGELCF. The CDR3 region has the DNA TGTGCTAGTGGTTTGGTACAGTTCTATGGTGGGGGTGGTGACACCGGGGAGCTGTGTTTT.

This clonotype was seen many times. The chain links TRBV18 to TRBJ2-7; TRBD1 aligns across 8 bases. V dropped 6 bases and J dropped 5; count of bases not matched to a gene: 3. This CDR3 spans 12 amino acids. The germline gives CDR1 KGHSH, CDR2 LQKENI. For the CDR3, the DNA is TGTGCCAGCTCGACGACAGGGGACGAGCAGTACTTC. Its protein product is CASSTTGDEQYF.

This clonotype was recorded many times. The chain uses TRBV7-8 and TRBJ2-2; 7 positions agree with TRBD2. The V and J ends lost 5 bases and 5 bases, in that order; junction bases with no gene match: 14. This CDR3 spans 17 amino acids. Germline CDR1 reads SGHVS; CDR2 reads FQNEAQ. The CDR3 coding sequence is TGTGCCAGCAGCCTCCTCTTTTTGCGGGAGTGGACCGGGGAGCTGTTTTTT. As protein: CASSLLFLREWTGELFF.

As concerns this clonotype: Just one base apart from a much larger clone, this may be a read error. It is likely a read error, because the conserved phenylalanine at the end of the CDR3 is missing. The genes are TRBV11-2 and TRBJ1-1; 8 bases are shared with TRBD1. Germline V CDR1 and CDR2: SGHAT, FQNNGV. This CDR3 has 16 amino acids. Trimming at V came to 5 bases and at J to 0 bases, leaving 8 bases not matched to a gene. DNA for the CDR3: TGTGCCAGCAGCCCTCAGGGGGCCCTGTTGAACACTGAAGCTTTCTTG. Translation gives CASSPQGALLNTEAFL.

This clonotype was recorded at least ten times. The genes are TRBV25-1 and TRBJ1-5; D gene uncertain. Germline V CDR1 and CDR2: MGHDK, SYGVNS. The CDR3 contains 12 residues. Trimming cost V 7 bases and J 7 bases, with 11 bases left between them. The CDR3 sequence is CASTVIDQPQHF. DNA of the CDR3: TGTGCCAGCACCGTCATAGACCAGCCCCAGCATTTT.

This clonotype was recorded a few times. This rearrangement joins TRBV5-1 to TRBJ2-2; 7 bases fit TRBD1. CDR1 SGHRS and CDR2 YFSETQ come from the germline V gene. With 6 bases clipped from V and 3 bases from J, the junction kept 8 bases outside the gene matches. This CDR3 region has 15 residues. For the CDR3, the DNA is TGCGCCAGCAAGAAAACAGGGGAGTACACCGGGGAGCTGTTTTTT. This encodes CASKKTGEYTGELFF.